This T cell receptor beta chain emerged from a study of T cell responses to AZD1222 COVID-19 vaccine. Study-level findings and limits: At baseline, just 5 or 6 AZD1222 recipients tested seropositive. Only after the peak T cell response were repertoires sampled. Spike was spanned by vaccine-associated CD4 TCRs, with dominance at 160-218 and 743-854.

The repertoire was sequenced with immunoSEQ multiplex PCR; TCRdb's copy has only in-frame clones and lacks some. The table includes 100,000 to 150,000 clones, approximately 90% detected once. The CDR3 runs to 14 residues. V dropped 11 bases and J dropped 2; count of bases not matched to a gene: 11. Germline lookup yields CDR1 SNHLY and CDR2 FYNNEI. This clone was counted once. Antigen specificity is unknown. The sequenced sample was peripheral blood, obtained on day 0 of AZD1222 vaccination. The source of this sequence is an adult in good health. This rearrangement joins TRBV2 to TRBJ2-7; TRBD1 matches at 8 bases. The CDR3 reads CAGTYRGFTYEQYF. The DNA for the CDR3 is TGTGCCGGAACCTACAGGGGGTTTACCTACGAGCAGTACTTC.